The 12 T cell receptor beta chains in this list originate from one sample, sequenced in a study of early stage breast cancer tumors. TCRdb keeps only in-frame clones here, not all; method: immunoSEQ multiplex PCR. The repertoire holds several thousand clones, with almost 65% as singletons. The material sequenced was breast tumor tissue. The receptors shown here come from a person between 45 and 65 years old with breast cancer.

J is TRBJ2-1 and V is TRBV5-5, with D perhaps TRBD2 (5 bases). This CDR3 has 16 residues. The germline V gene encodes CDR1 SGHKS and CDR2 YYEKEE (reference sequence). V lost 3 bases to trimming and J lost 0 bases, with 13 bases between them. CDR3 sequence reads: CASSSGGPSSYNEQFF. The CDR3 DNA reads TGTGCCAGCAGCTCGGGCGGGCCGAGCTCCTACAATGAGCAGTTCTTC.

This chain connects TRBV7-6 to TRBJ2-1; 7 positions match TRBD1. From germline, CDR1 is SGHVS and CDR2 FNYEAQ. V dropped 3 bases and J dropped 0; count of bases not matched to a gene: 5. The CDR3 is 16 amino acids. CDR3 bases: TGTGCCAGCAGCTTCCTAACAGGGGACTCCTACAATGAGCAGTTCTTC. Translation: CASSFLTGDSYNEQFF.

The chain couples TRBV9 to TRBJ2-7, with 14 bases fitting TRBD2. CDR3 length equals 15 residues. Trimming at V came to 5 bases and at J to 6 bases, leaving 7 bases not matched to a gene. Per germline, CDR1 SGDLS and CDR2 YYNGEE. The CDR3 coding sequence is TGTGCCAGCAGTTCACAAGGGACTAGCGGGAGCGAGCAGTACTTC. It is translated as CASSSQGTSGSEQYF.

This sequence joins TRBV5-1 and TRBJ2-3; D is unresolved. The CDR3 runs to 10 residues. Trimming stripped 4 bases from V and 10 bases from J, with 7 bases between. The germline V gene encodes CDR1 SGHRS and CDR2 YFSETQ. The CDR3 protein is CASSGRPQYF. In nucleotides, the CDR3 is TGCGCCAGCAGCGGACGGCCGCAGTATTTT.

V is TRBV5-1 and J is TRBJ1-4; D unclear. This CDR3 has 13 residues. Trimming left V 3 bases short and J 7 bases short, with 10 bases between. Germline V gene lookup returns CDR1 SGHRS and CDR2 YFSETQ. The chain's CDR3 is CASSSRGSEKLFF. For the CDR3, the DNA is TGCGCCAGCAGCTCCCGGGGAAGTGAAAAACTGTTTTTT.

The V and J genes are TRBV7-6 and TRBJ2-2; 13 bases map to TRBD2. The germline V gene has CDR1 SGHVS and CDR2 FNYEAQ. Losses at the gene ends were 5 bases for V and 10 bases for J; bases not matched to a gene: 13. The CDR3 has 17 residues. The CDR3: CASSPWKGLAGSVELFF. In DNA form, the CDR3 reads TGTGCCAGCAGCCCCTGGAAGGGACTAGCGGGGAGCGTGGAGCTGTTTTTT.

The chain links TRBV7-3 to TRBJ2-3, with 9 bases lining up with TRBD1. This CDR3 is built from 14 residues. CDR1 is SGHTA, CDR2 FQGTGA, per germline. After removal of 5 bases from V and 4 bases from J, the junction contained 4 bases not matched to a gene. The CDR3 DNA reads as TGTGCCAGCAGCCGGACAGGGGTGGCAGATACGCAGTATTTT. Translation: CASSRTGVADTQYF.

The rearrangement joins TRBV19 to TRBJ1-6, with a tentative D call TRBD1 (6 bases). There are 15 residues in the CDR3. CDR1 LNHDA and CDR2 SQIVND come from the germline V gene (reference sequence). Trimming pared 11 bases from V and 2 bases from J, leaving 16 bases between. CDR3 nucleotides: TGTGCCGCCTCGGACAGAGGCGCCTATAATTCACCCCTCCACTTT. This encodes CAASDRGAYNSPLHF.

This chain's CDR3 is CASSDPRTGLWRTYF. CDR3 in DNA: TGTGCCAGCAGTGATCCCAGGACAGGGTTGTGGAGGACGTACTTC. This chain links TRBV2 with TRBJ2-4, with TRBD1 identical over 8 bases. Looked up from germline, CDR1 is SNHLY and CDR2 is FYNNEI. There are 15 residues in the CDR3. J lost 15 bases, V lost 3 bases, and 16 bases had no gene match.

The CDR3 loop reads CASSPTGVTQYF. CDR3 DNA: TGTGCCAGCTCACCTACAGGGGTTACGCAGTATTTT. The chain employs TRBV18 and TRBJ2-3; 7 bases are a match to TRBD1. The ends lost 3 bases at V and 8 bases at J; junction bases unmatched: 2. This CDR3 has 12 amino acids. The V gene's germline CDR1 is KGHSH and CDR2 LQKENI.

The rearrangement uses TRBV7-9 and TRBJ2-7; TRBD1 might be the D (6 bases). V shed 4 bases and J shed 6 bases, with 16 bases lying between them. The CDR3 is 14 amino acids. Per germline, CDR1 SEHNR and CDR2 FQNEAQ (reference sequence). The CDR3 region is CASSSNRELSEQYF. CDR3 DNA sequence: TGTGCCAGCAGCTCTAACAGGGAGTTAAGCGAGCAGTACTTC.

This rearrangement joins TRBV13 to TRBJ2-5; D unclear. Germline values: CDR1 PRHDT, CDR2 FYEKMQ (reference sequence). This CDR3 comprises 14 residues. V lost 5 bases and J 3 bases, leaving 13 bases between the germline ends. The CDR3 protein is CASSRRLGKETQYF. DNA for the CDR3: TGTGCCAGCAGCCGACGGTTGGGGAAAGAGACCCAGTACTTC.